Here is one T cell receptor (beta chain) with its context. Germline trimming cut 6 bases from V and 10 bases from J; bases unmatched to any gene: 14. CDR3 length: 14 residues. From germline, CDR1 is SGHRS and CDR2 YFSETQ. The data belong to a study of blood T cell repertoires in COVID-19. Study background: Collection of acute and convalescent COVID-19 samples took place in the United States, Italy and Spain.

Authors' data handling: Scientists estimated how many nucleated cells there were by amplifying reference gene primers. The repertoire was sequenced with immunoSEQ multiplex PCR; TCRdb's copy has only in-frame clones and lacks some. V, J and clone size derive from that table, while D and trimming were established from the DNA sequence. The data hold 80,000 to 100,000 clones, with roughly 90% observed a single time. The sample taken for sequencing was peripheral blood. This receptor was identified in a woman aged 80 or over with acute or convalescent COVID-19. J is TRBJ1-2 and V is TRBV5-1; 8 bases agree with TRBD1. The CDR3 DNA follows: TGCGCCAGCAACGGACAGGGAGGAGGTGGGGACTACACCTTC. It codes for CASNGQGGGGDYTF.